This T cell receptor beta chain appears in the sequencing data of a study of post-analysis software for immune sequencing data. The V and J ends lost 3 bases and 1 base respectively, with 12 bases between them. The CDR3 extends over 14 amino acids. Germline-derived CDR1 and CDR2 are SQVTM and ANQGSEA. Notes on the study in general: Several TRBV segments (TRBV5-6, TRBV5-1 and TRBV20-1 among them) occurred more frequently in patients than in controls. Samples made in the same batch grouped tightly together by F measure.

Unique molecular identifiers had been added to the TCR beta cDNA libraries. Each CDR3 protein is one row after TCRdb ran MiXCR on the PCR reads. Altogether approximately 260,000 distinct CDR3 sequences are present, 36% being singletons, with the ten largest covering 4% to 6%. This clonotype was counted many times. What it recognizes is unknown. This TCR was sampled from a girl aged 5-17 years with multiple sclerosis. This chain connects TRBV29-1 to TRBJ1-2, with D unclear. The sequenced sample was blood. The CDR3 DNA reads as TGCAGCGTTGAGTGGTGGACGGGTAACTATGGCTACACCTTC. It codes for CSVEWWTGNYGYTF.